This T cell receptor beta chain appears in the sequencing data of a study of T cell changes during pregnancy in multiple sclerosis. The junction had 6 bases not matched to a gene; V was cut back by 4 bases and J by 5 bases. From germline, CDR1 is MNHEY and CDR2 SVGAGI. This CDR3 contains 15 residues. TCRdb keeps only in-frame clones here, not all; method: immunoSEQ multiplex PCR. Of about 40,000 clones detected, approximately 92% appear once; the ten largest clones hold 1% to 1.5%. This sample comprised peripheral blood, obtained before pregnancy. The chain employs TRBV6-5 and TRBJ2-1, with 9 bases matching TRBD1. The source of this sequence is a female donor with multiple sclerosis, enrolled in a pregnancy study. The DNA for the CDR3 is TGTGCCAGCAGTTCCGGGACAGGGAGCAACAATGAGCAGTTCTTC. It yields the protein CASSSGTGSNNEQFF.